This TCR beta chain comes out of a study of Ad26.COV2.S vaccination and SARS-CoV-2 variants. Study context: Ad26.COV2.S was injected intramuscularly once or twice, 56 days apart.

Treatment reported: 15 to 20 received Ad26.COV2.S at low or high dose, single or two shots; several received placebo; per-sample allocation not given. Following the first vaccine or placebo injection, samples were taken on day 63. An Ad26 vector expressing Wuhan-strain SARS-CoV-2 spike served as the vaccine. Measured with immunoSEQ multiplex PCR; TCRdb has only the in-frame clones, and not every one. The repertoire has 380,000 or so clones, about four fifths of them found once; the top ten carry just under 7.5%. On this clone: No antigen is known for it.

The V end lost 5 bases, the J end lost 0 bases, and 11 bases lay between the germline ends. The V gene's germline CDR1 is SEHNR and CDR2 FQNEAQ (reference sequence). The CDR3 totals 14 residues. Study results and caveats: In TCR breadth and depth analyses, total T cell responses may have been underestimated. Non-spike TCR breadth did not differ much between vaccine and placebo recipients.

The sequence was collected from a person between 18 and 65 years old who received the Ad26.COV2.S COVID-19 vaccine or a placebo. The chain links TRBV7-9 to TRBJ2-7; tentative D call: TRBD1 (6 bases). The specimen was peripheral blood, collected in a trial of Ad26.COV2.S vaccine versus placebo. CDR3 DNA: TGTGCCAGCAGCCGTCTAGGGGGCTCCTACGAGCAGTACTTC. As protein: CASSRLGGSYEQYF.